Listed here are 30 T cell receptor beta chains from one sample, sequenced in a study of shared clonotypes between healthy human individuals. Method: immunoSEQ multiplex PCR; TCRdb's copy keeps in-frame clones and lacks some. The sample has 850,000 to 1,200,000 clones; about 80% are singletons. The sequenced sample was memory CD4+ T cells sorted from blood. The subset: CD45RA-negative fraction. The receptor set was obtained from a man aged 18 to 30 in good health.

The chain uses TRBV7-2 and TRBJ1-2; no reliable D call. CDR1 and CDR2 (germline): SGHTA, FQGNSA. The CDR3 contains 14 residues. V was cut by 10 bases and J by 0 bases, with 15 bases left in between. This CDR3 is CATLEDRTNYGYTF. The CDR3 coding sequence is TGTGCCACCTTGGAGGATAGGACTAACTATGGCTACACCTTC. Variable domain in full (rest from reference TRBV7-2 and TRBJ1-2): GAGVSQSPSNKVTEKGKDVELRCDPISGHTALYWYRQSLGQGLEFLIYFQGNSAPDKSGLPSDRFSAERTGGSVSTLTIQRTQQEDSAVYLCATLEDRTNYGYTFGSGTRLTVV.

The genes are TRBV11-2 and TRBJ2-5; 7 bases align to TRBD2. The CDR3 runs 15 residues. Trimming took 5 bases from V and 5 from J; bases not matched to a gene: 11. Per the germline V gene, CDR1 is SGHAT and CDR2 is FQNNGV. CDR3 region: CASSPRLAPGETQYF. CDR3 bases: TGTGCCAGCAGCCCCAGACTAGCTCCTGGGGAGACCCAGTACTTC.

This chain links TRBV10-1 with TRBJ1-3; 10 bases are a match to TRBD1. Germline V gene data show CDR1 as WNHNN and CDR2 as SYGVQD (reference sequence). The CDR3 totals 15 residues. The J segment lost 3 bases and the V segment lost 4 bases, leaving 3 bases of the junction unmatched. The CDR3 DNA is TGCGCCAGCAGTGGGGGACAGGGGAGTGGAAACACCATATATTTT. This codes for CASSGGQGSGNTIYF.

This clone was picked up one time. The chain joins TRBV30 to TRBJ1-5; 7 bases fit TRBD1. Germline V gene data show CDR1 as GTSNPN and CDR2 as SVGIG (reference sequence). This CDR3 has 14 amino acids. The V and J ends lost 2 bases and 10 bases, in that order; junction bases with no gene match: 11. CDR3 coding DNA: TGTGCCTGGAGTTTTGACAGGGTACAAGGACCCCAGCATTTT. Its protein is CAWSFDRVQGPQHF.

The chain has TRBV5-8 and TRBJ1-1; 8 bases agree with TRBD1. There are 14 residues in the CDR3. Germline values: CDR1 SGHTS, CDR2 YDEGEE. V gave up 3 bases and J gave up 8 bases; unmatched junction bases: 9. This CDR3 is CASSSTSRGLEAFF. Here the CDR3 DNA reads TGTGCCAGCAGCTCCACGAGCAGGGGGCTGGAAGCTTTCTTT.

V gene TRBV7-9 combines with J gene TRBJ1-3, with unresolved D. Germline values: CDR1 SEHNR, CDR2 FQNEAQ (reference sequence). V was trimmed by 5 bases and J by 4 bases, leaving 18 bases between them. The CDR3 has 16 residues. CDR3 nucleotides: TGTGCCAGCAGCATACACTCCGCGGGGATCGGAAACACCATATATTTT. Encoded protein: CASSIHSAGIGNTIYF. The full variable domain, completed using reference TRBV7-9 and TRBJ1-3, is DTGVSQNPRHKITKRGQNVTFRCDPISEHNRLYWYRQTLGQGPEFLTYFQNEAQLEKSRLLSDRFSAERPKGSFSTLEIQRTEQGDSAMYLCASSIHSAGIGNTIYFGEGSWLTVV.

The chain recombines TRBV5-1 with TRBJ1-4; 8 nucleotides match TRBD1. The CDR3 covers 14 residues. The V segment lost 3 bases and the J segment 7 bases; nucleotides outside the gene matches: 5. The germline gives CDR1 SGHRS, CDR2 YFSETQ. The CDR3 loop is CASSWEGQVEKLFF. The CDR3 coding sequence is TGCGCCAGCAGCTGGGAGGGACAGGTTGAAAAACTGTTTTTT.

V is TRBV2 and J is TRBJ2-3, with D perhaps TRBD1 (6 bases). Germline CDR1 reads SNHLY; CDR2 reads FYNNEI. The CDR3 runs 14 residues. Trimming stripped 7 bases from V and 0 bases from J, with 11 bases between. CDR3 sequence reads: CASTRTASTDTQYF. The CDR3 DNA reads as TGTGCCAGCACAAGGACAGCTAGCACAGATACGCAGTATTTT.

The J gene is TRBJ2-1, the V gene TRBV10-3, with TRBD2 matching over 7 bases. The CDR3 totals 14 residues. CDR1 and CDR2 from the germline V gene are ENHRY and SYGVKD. V trimming: 5 bases; J trimming: 0 bases; junction bases outside the gene matches: 1. The CDR3, as DNA: TGTGCCATCAGTCAGCGGGGCTCCTACAATGAGCAGTTCTTC. It specifies CAISQRGSYNEQFF.

The CDR3 loop reads CASSPQGMFGNQPQHF. The CDR3 bases are TGTGCCAGCAGTCCACAGGGGATGTTCGGCAATCAGCCCCAGCATTTT. The chain links TRBV27 to TRBJ1-5; TRBD1 agrees at 7 bases. Germline V gene sequence: CDR1 MNHEY, CDR2 SMNVEV (reference sequence). The CDR3 contains 16 residues. The J segment lost 2 bases and the V segment lost 5 bases, leaving 9 bases of the junction unmatched.

This chain links TRBV6-6 with TRBJ1-5; D uncertain. The CDR3 is made up of 13 amino acids. The germline V and J ends were trimmed by 6 bases and 3 bases, with 9 bases remaining between them. Germline CDR1 is MNHNY and CDR2 is SVGAGI (reference sequence). The CDR3 sequence: CASRTSINQPQHF. In DNA, the CDR3 is TGTGCCAGCAGGACCTCGATCAATCAGCCCCAGCATTTT.

This chain joins TRBV10-3 and TRBJ2-5, with a tentative D call TRBD1 (5 bases). This CDR3 has 14 amino acids. The germline V and J ends were trimmed by 6 bases and 1 base, with 12 bases remaining between them. In germline, CDR1 is ENHRY, CDR2 SYGVKD. CDR3 bases: TGTGCCATCAGCCAGGGTATCCTCCAAGAGACCCAGTACTTC. Protein sequence: CAISQGILQETQYF.

V is TRBV18 and J is TRBJ1-5; a weak D match, TRBD1 (5 bases). The CDR3 is made up of 17 amino acids. Trimming shortened V by 3 bases and J by 3 bases, and 18 bases separated the two germline ends. Germline-derived CDR1 and CDR2 are KGHSH and LQKENI. The CDR3 DNA is TGTGCCAGCTCACCGCTCCCCGGCGGGGACTTCAATCAGCCCCAGCATTTT. This codes for CASSPLPGGDFNQPQHF.

Remarks on this clone: The junction departs from the called germline gene at one end, perhaps through a read error. This chain connects TRBV7-7 to TRBJ2-3, with TRBD1 identical over 9 bases. There are 14 residues in the CDR3. CDR1 is SSHAT and CDR2 is FNYEAQ in the germline V gene (reference sequence). The CDR3 DNA follows: TGTGCTAGCAGCTTAGGGACAGGGCCAGGTACGCAGTATTTT. This translates into CASSLGTGPGTQYF.

The chain recombines TRBV28 with TRBJ2-3; TRBD2 is a possible D gene (6 bases). There are 16 residues in the CDR3. V was cut by 4 bases and J by 4 bases, with 18 bases left in between. Germline V CDR1 and CDR2: MDHEN, SYDVKM. This chain's CDR3 is CASSSPPAGQADTQYF. The CDR3 DNA is TGTGCCAGCAGTTCACCTCCGGCGGGGCAGGCAGATACGCAGTATTTT.

This chain uses TRBV12-5 with TRBJ1-1, with 8 bases identical to TRBD1. V shed 7 bases and J 1 base; nucleotides not matched to a gene: 2. CDR1 and CDR2 from the germline V gene are LGHNT and FRNRAP. The CDR3 is 13 residues long. CDR3 sequence reads: CASVGTGNTEAFF. CDR3 bases: TGTGCTAGTGTTGGGACAGGGAACACTGAAGCTTTCTTT.

This clone was found many times. V usage is TRBV6-1 and J usage is TRBJ1-4; 7 bases agree with TRBD1. Per the germline V gene, CDR1 is MNHNS and CDR2 is SASEGT. The CDR3 runs 13 residues. The trim removed 6 bases at V and 8 bases at J, leaving 6 bases unmatched. This CDR3 reads CASSLGQVEKLFF. The CDR3 DNA reads TGTGCCAGCAGCCTTGGACAGGTCGAAAAACTGTTTTTT.

The chain carries TRBV5-1 and TRBJ2-7; D perhaps matches TRBD2 (7 bases). The CDR3 extends over 14 amino acids. Germline V lookup: CDR1 SGHRS, CDR2 YFSETQ. V dropped 3 bases and J dropped 5 bases, with 15 bases sitting between them. In DNA form, the CDR3 reads TGCGCCAGCAGCTCTCGAACAGGGAGGGACGAGCAGTACTTC. Protein sequence: CASSSRTGRDEQYF.

There are a few counts of this clone. The gene calls are TRBV11-3 and TRBJ2-7; maybe TRBD2 (5 bases). CDR1 is SGHNT and CDR2 is YENEEA in the germline V gene. The CDR3 totals 11 residues. The germline V and J ends were trimmed by 5 bases and 12 bases, with 14 bases remaining between them. CDR3 in amino acids: CASSGGGRVYF. The DNA for the CDR3 is TGTGCCAGCAGCGGCGGAGGAAGGGTGTACTTC.

This chain connects TRBV7-9 to TRBJ2-7; D may be TRBD2 (6 bases). The CDR3 has 13 residues. CDR1 and CDR2 (germline): SEHNR, FQNEAQ (reference sequence). Trimming took off 8 bases at V and 7 bases at J, with 18 bases between the two ends. The CDR3 loop reads CASGREVTGEQYF. The CDR3 region has the DNA TGTGCCAGCGGTAGGGAGGTCACGGGGGAGCAGTACTTC.

This sequence joins TRBV7-3 and TRBJ2-1, with no clear D. This CDR3 has 14 residues. Between the trimmed V and J ends, which lost 1 base and 5 bases, there was a span of 9 bases. Per germline, CDR1 SGHTA and CDR2 FQGTGA. The CDR3 DNA is TGTGCCAGCAGCTTAATCCGCGGCAACAATGAGCAGTTCTTC. Amino acids: CASSLIRGNNEQFF.

This clone was observed a handful of times. The CDR3 loop reads CASSQGPWADYGYTF. CDR3 in DNA: TGTGCCAGCAGCCAGGGCCCCTGGGCGGACTATGGCTACACCTTC. The chain links TRBV5-6 to TRBJ1-2; tentatively, D is TRBD1 (5 bases). Germline-derived CDR1 and CDR2 are SGHDT and YYEEEE. V lost 4 bases and J 3 bases, leaving 16 bases between the germline ends. The CDR3 has 15 residues. The whole variable domain, filled in from reference TRBV5-6 and TRBJ1-2, reads DAGVTQSPTHLIKTRGQQVTLRCSPKSGHDTVSWYQQALGQGPQFIFQYYEEEERQRGNFPDRFSGHQFPNYSSELNVNALLLGDSALYLCASSQGPWADYGYTFGSGTRLTVV.

This clone was counted only a few times. The chain joins TRBV5-1 to TRBJ1-5; D call uncertain. This CDR3 region has 15 residues. Trimming removed 4 bases from V and 1 base from J, with 12 bases in between. Per germline, CDR1 SGHRS and CDR2 YFSETQ. CDR3 in DNA: TGCGCCAGCAGCCCAGGCGGAGGGAGCAATCAGCCCCAGCATTTT. Translating gives CASSPGGGSNQPQHF.

This chain uses TRBV5-1 with TRBJ1-1; the match to TRBD1 covers 7 bases. With V trimmed by 3 bases and J by 4 bases, 6 bases remained unmatched. Germline V gives CDR1 SGHRS, CDR2 YFSETQ. The CDR3 is made up of 14 amino acids. This CDR3 is CASSSVQGSTEAFF. The DNA of the CDR3 is TGCGCCAGCAGCTCGGTACAGGGGAGCACTGAAGCTTTCTTT.

For this clone: Other DNA sequences in the same sample also yield this CDR3. The genes are TRBV5-1 and TRBJ2-1, with D tentatively TRBD1 or TRBD2 (5 bases each). The CDR3 extends over 12 amino acids. V lost 0 bases, J lost 7 bases, and 5 bases lay in between. Germline CDR1 SGHRS, CDR2 YFSETQ. The DNA for the CDR3 is TGCGCCAGCAGCTTGGGGGGGAATGAGCAGTTCTTC. It specifies CASSLGGNEQFF.

J is TRBJ2-2 and V is TRBV19; D gene uncertain. The CDR3 spans 15 residues. The germline gives CDR1 LNHDA, CDR2 SQIVND (reference sequence). Trimming cost V 7 bases and J 3 bases, with 15 bases left between them. CDR3 protein: CASTVSASYTGELFF. The CDR3 DNA is TGTGCCAGTACGGTAAGCGCCAGTTACACCGGGGAGCTGTTTTTT.

CDR3 DNA sequence: TGTGCCAGCAGCCAAACCGGGACTAGCGGGACAAATGAGCAGTTCTTC. This codes for CASSQTGTSGTNEQFF. The rearrangement joins TRBV11-2 to TRBJ2-1; 13 bases match TRBD2. V lost 5 bases and J lost 7; bases outside the gene matches: 8. Germline V gene lookup returns CDR1 SGHAT and CDR2 FQNNGV. This CDR3 is built from 16 residues.

The chain carries TRBV6-1 and TRBJ1-2; TRBD1 is a possible D gene (5 bases). The CDR3 loop spans 11 amino acids. Germline CDR1 is MNHNS and CDR2 is SASEGT. Trimming stripped 6 bases from V and 8 bases from J, with 10 bases between. CDR3 sequence reads: CASRSGRGYTF. The DNA for the CDR3 is TGTGCCAGCAGATCAGGGCGCGGCTACACCTTC.

The gene calls are TRBV27 and TRBJ2-1; TRBD2 is a possible D gene (6 bases). V was clipped by 1 base and J by 5 bases, with 15 bases between them. There are 16 residues in the CDR3. In germline, CDR1 is MNHEY, CDR2 SMNVEV (reference sequence). CDR3 nucleotide sequence: TGTGCCAGCAGTTTATTGACGGGAGAAGGGAACAATGAGCAGTTCTTC. It translates to CASSLLTGEGNNEQFF.

The chain joins TRBV6-1 to TRBJ1-1; TRBD1 aligns across 10 bases. V was pared by 5 bases and J by 6 bases, with 6 bases of the junction left unmatched. From germline, CDR1 is MNHNS and CDR2 SASEGT. The CDR3 has 14 residues. The CDR3 nucleotides read TGTGCCAGCAGTACCCGGGACAGGGGATCTGAAGCTTTCTTT. Translating it yields CASSTRDRGSEAFF.